This T cell receptor beta chain was recovered during a study of cytomegalovirus exposure and HLA in healthy donors. In the case of this clone: Its cognate antigen is unknown.

CDR3 size: 13 residues. Trimming left V 5 bases short and J 5 bases short, with 10 bases between. The germline V gene encodes CDR1 SGHAT and CDR2 FQNNGV. PCR involved 60 Vbeta and 13 Jbeta primers. Assay used: immunoSEQ multiplex PCR; TCRdb lists only in-frame clones, some missing. The top ten hold around 0.51% of the sample, which has roughly 130,000 clones, approximately 88% seen once. General study points: In an earlier analysis, about 87% or about 30%: the productive usage of most TCR beta V segments. The availability of immune exposure information extended only to CMV serostatus. Listed as cytomegalovirus-associated were 150 to 200 TCR beta chains. Rare TCR sequences predominated, though certain public TCRs were found in many donors.

Sequencing used PBMCs. This sequence originates from a woman between 40 and 55 years old in good health and CMV-seronegative. This chain joins TRBV11-2 and TRBJ2-1; maybe TRBD1 (6 bases). The CDR3 DNA reads as TGTGCCAGCAGCCAGGACAGACACAATGAGCAGTTCTTC. It specifies CASSQDRHNEQFF.